This T cell receptor beta chain comes out of a study of sequential checkpoint blockade in melanoma. Study context: Randomization was 1:1 between first-line nivolumab→ipilimumab and ipilimumab→nivolumab. Each arm's sequence ended with maintenance nivolumab.

Germline-derived CDR1 and CDR2 are SGDLS and YYNGEE. There are 15 residues in the CDR3. The ends were cut back, 0 bases at V and 0 bases at J, with 6 bases in the middle. Treatment meaning: randomized to nivolumab then ipilimumab (arm A) or the reverse (arm B). None of the patients previously received DNA-damaging chemotherapy. Within the sample, this clone is medium-sized. Profiling relied on immunoSEQ multiplex PCR, and the TCRdb table lists in-frame clones only, not all of them. The table includes just under 2,000 clones, 20% to 25% detected once. The TCR comes from a human donor with melanoma. The starting material was tumor tissue (inferred from file names), obtained from a patient given nivolumab and ipilimumab in sequence. The chain carries TRBV9 and TRBJ1-4; no definite D call. In DNA form, the CDR3 reads TGTGCCAGCAGCGTAGAGGCAGCAACTAATGAAAAACTGTTTTTT. Encoded protein: CASSVEAATNEKLFF.